This T cell receptor (beta chain) was sequenced in a study of radiotherapy plus CTLA-4 blockade in lung cancer. The length of the CDR3 is 16 residues. Germline V lookup: CDR1 LNHDA, CDR2 SQIVND (reference sequence). V shed 5 bases, J shed 6 bases, and the junction held 14 bases outside the gene matches. Produced via immunoSEQ multiplex PCR; TCRdb's table is partial and in-frame only. Of about 72,000 clones detected, about 83% appear once; the ten largest clones hold roughly 3.9%. This TCR was sampled from a human donor with non-small cell lung cancer who had a partial response to radiotherapy plus ipilimumab. The specimen was peripheral blood, collected from a patient treated with radiotherapy plus ipilimumab. The V call is TRBV19, the J call TRBJ1-2, with 8 bases aligning to TRBD1. Here the CDR3 DNA reads TGTGCCAGTAGTTTTCTCCCGGGACAGGCCTACAATGGCTACACCTTC. The encoded protein is CASSFLPGQAYNGYTF.